The 22 T cell receptor beta chains presented below share a single source sample, sequenced in a study of CD8 T cells in Susac syndrome. With random hexamers, roughly 0.5 to 1 ug RNA was reverse transcribed. TCRdb redid the calling of the immunoSEQ multiplex PCR reads with MiXCR, one entry per CDR3 protein. The table shows about 140,000 distinct CDR3 sequences, with 85% to 95% occurring only once. The sequencing input was CD8+ T cells from PBMCs. These receptors were taken from a human donor with Susac syndrome.

V gene TRBV11-2 combines with J gene TRBJ1-2; 8 bases agree with TRBD1. The CDR3 has 15 amino acids. V shed 6 bases and J 4 bases; nucleotides not matched to a gene: 10. CDR1 and CDR2 from the germline V gene are SGHAT and FQNNGV. This CDR3 is CASSPRQGRGYGYTF. CDR3 in DNA: TGTGCCAGCAGTCCAAGACAGGGGCGCGGCTATGGCTACACCTTC.

The V and J genes are TRBV27 and TRBJ2-3; D unresolved. The CDR3 totals 15 residues. Trimming took off 2 bases at V and 2 bases at J, with 11 bases between the two ends. In germline, CDR1 is MNHEY, CDR2 SMNVEV (reference sequence). This CDR3 is CASSLVLGYTDTQYF. The CDR3, as DNA: TGTGCCAGCAGTTTAGTCCTAGGCTACACAGATACGCAGTATTTT.

The V gene is TRBV12-3 or TRBV12-4, the J gene TRBJ2-7; D is unclear. The V gene lost 3 bases and the J gene lost 7 bases, with 7 bases spanning the gap. The CDR3 spans 11 residues. The CDR3 nucleotides are TGTGCCAGCAGTTTCGCAGAAGAGCAGTACTTC. It codes for CASSFAEEQYF.

This chain links TRBV5-6 with TRBJ2-7; either TRBD1 or TRBD2 may fit D (6 bases each). CDR1 and CDR2 from the germline V gene are SGHDT and YYEEEE. CDR3 size: 12 residues. The V end was cut by 3 bases, the J end by 6 bases, with 10 bases between. The CDR3: CASSYGGLEQYF. The CDR3 nucleotides read TGTGCCAGCAGCTATGGGGGGCTCGAGCAGTACTTC.

V gene TRBV4-1 combines with J gene TRBJ2-2, with D uncertain. In germline, CDR1 is MGHRA, CDR2 YSYEKL. This CDR3 spans 15 amino acids. The V gene lost 1 base and the J gene lost 6 bases, with 12 bases spanning the gap. In DNA, the CDR3 is TGCGCCAGCAGCCAAGTTGGCCTTAGGGCCGGGGAGCTGTTTTTT. Residues: CASSQVGLRAGELFF.

The chain employs TRBV5-1 and TRBJ2-1; TRBD2 might be the D (6 bases). Germline CDR1 reads SGHRS; CDR2 reads YFSETQ. V gave up 2 bases and J gave up 5 bases, with 8 bases separating them. CDR3 length equals 13 residues. The chain's CDR3 is CASSLTSNNEQFF. The CDR3 nucleotides read TGCGCCAGCAGCTTAACTAGCAACAATGAGCAGTTCTTC.

This CDR3 reads CASGLVPYNEQFF. DNA of the CDR3: TGTGCCTCAGGACTAGTCCCCTACAATGAGCAGTTCTTC. The gene calls are TRBV19 and TRBJ2-1, with TRBD2 identical over 7 bases. This CDR3 comprises 13 residues. V shed 11 bases and J 2 bases; nucleotides not matched to a gene: 6. The germline gives CDR1 LNHDA, CDR2 SQIVND (reference sequence).

This clonotype appeared a single time. The chain links TRBV4-1 to TRBJ2-7; weak D call: TRBD1 (5 bases). The CDR3 covers 15 residues. Trimming removed 0 bases at V and 3 bases at J, with 12 bases between. Germline lookup yields CDR1 MGHRA and CDR2 YSYEKL. The CDR3 nucleotides read TGCGCCAGCAGCCAAGAAGATAGGGGCCTCTACGAGCAGTACTTC. Translating gives CASSQEDRGLYEQYF.

The chain has TRBV3-1 and TRBJ2-5; weak D call: TRBD2 (5 bases). V was trimmed by 2 bases and J by 5 bases, leaving 9 bases between them. Germline CDR1 LGHDT, CDR2 YNNKEL (reference sequence). This CDR3 is 13 amino acids long. The CDR3 DNA sequence: TGTGCCAGCAGCCAAAGAGGCGGGGAGACCCAGTACTTC. Translated: CASSQRGGETQYF.

This sequence joins TRBV19 and TRBJ1-5; D unclear. Germline CDR1 reads LNHDA; CDR2 reads SQIVND (reference sequence). The CDR3 totals 13 residues. Deletions cut 6 bases from V and 0 bases from J, with 6 bases between. The CDR3 is CASSPYSNQPQHF. The CDR3 DNA follows: TGTGCCAGTAGCCCATATAGCAATCAGCCCCAGCATTTT.

The gene calls are TRBV11-2 and TRBJ1-1; perhaps TRBD1 as D (5 bases). The germline CDR1 and CDR2 sequences are SGHAT and FQNNGV. The CDR3 consists of 16 residues. The V gene lost 3 bases and the J gene lost 5 bases, with 19 bases spanning the gap. CDR3 sequence reads: CASSFWGRRKITEAFF. The CDR3 nucleotides read TGTGCCAGCAGCTTTTGGGGCCGCAGAAAGATTACTGAAGCTTTCTTT.

The chain is built from TRBV3-1 and TRBJ2-2; 8 nucleotides agree with TRBD1. Germline CDR1 and CDR2: LGHDT and YNNKEL (reference sequence). With 1 base clipped from V and 3 bases from J, the junction kept 7 bases outside the gene matches. CDR3 length equals 17 residues. In DNA form, the CDR3 reads TGTGCCAGCAGCCAAGTCTCAGGGGGCGGTGACACCGGGGAGCTGTTTTTT. As protein: CASSQVSGGGDTGELFF.

V gene TRBV19 combines with J gene TRBJ2-3; 8 bases are a match to TRBD2. The V segment lost 5 bases and the J segment 2 bases; nucleotides outside the gene matches: 18. Germline-derived CDR1 and CDR2 are LNHDA and SQIVND (reference sequence). CDR3 length: 19 residues. DNA for the CDR3: TGTGCCAGTAGTCTCCCCCTTGATAGAGCGGGAGTGCTCACAGATACGCAGTATTTT. Translating gives CASSLPLDRAGVLTDTQYF.

The gene calls are TRBV13 and TRBJ1-2; 8 nucleotides agree with TRBD1. The CDR3 covers 17 residues. The trim removed 3 bases at V and 4 bases at J, leaving 13 bases unmatched. Germline V gene lookup returns CDR1 PRHDT and CDR2 FYEKMQ (reference sequence). The CDR3: CASSFPDRDRLAYGYTF. For the CDR3, the DNA is TGTGCCAGCAGCTTCCCCGACCGGGACAGGCTCGCCTATGGCTACACCTTC.

The CDR3 is CASSLSPGTDQPQHF. CDR3 nucleotides: TGTGCCAGCAGTTTAAGCCCAGGGACTGATCAGCCCCAGCATTTT. This chain uses TRBV27 with TRBJ1-5; a possible D gene is TRBD1 (5 bases). The CDR3 consists of 15 residues. Trimming pared 2 bases from V and 5 bases from J, leaving 13 bases between. The germline gives CDR1 MNHEY, CDR2 SMNVEV (reference sequence).

This chain joins TRBV30 and TRBJ1-1, with D possibly matching TRBD1 (5 bases). The length of the CDR3 is 14 residues. Germline lookup yields CDR1 GTSNPN and CDR2 SVGIG (reference sequence). The ends were cut back, 2 bases at V and 2 bases at J, with 12 bases in the middle. CDR3 coding DNA: TGTGCCTGGAGTCCGGACATAATAAACACTGAAGCTTTCTTT. It yields the protein CAWSPDIINTEAFF.

The rearrangement links TRBV9 to TRBJ2-7, with no clear D. Germline lookup yields CDR1 SGDLS and CDR2 YYNGEE. The CDR3 covers 13 residues. Trimming removed 4 bases from V and 2 bases from J, with 10 bases in between. Here the CDR3 DNA reads TGTGCCAGCAGCCCTGATGCAGCCTACGAGCAGTACTTC. Its protein product is CASSPDAAYEQYF.

V usage is TRBV27 and J usage is TRBJ1-2, with 10 positions matching TRBD1. The junction had 6 bases not matched to a gene; V was cut back by 5 bases and J by 3 bases. The germline gives CDR1 MNHEY, CDR2 SMNVEV (reference sequence). The CDR3 sequence is 15 residues long. CDR3 coding DNA: TGTGCCAGCAGTCTCACGACAGGGGGCTACTATGGCTACACCTTC. This translates into CASSLTTGGYYGYTF.

Turning to this clonotype: It is unclear where the CDR3 begins or ends on the DNA, so no DNA is shown, and the CDR3 is as TCRdb lists it. The rearrangement links TRBV12-3 or TRBV12-4 to TRBJ1-2. The CDR3 length equals 16 residues, ends included. CDR3 sequence reads: CASSLGTGVQSYGYTF.

The chain has TRBV7-2 and TRBJ2-1; the D gene is possibly TRBD2 (5 bases). Germline V CDR1 and CDR2: SGHTA, FQGNSA. The CDR3 is made up of 14 amino acids. Trimming pared 1 base from V and 8 bases from J, leaving 12 bases between. The DNA for the CDR3 is TGTGCCAGCAGCTTAGGTTTAGGGAGCGATGAGCAGTTCTTC. Translating gives CASSLGLGSDEQFF.

The V gene is TRBV2, the J gene TRBJ2-5; 12 bases fit TRBD2. CDR1 SNHLY and CDR2 FYNNEI come from the germline V gene. J gave up 2 bases and V 5 bases, and 6 bases lay outside the gene matches. The CDR3 is 16 residues long. CDR3 coding DNA: TGTGCCAGCAGTCTTGGACTAGCGGGACCACAAGAGACCCAGTACTTC. Protein: CASSLGLAGPQETQYF.

J is TRBJ1-5 and V is TRBV27; D not resolved. The CDR3 loop spans 13 amino acids. The V end lost 8 bases, the J end lost 3 bases, and 11 bases lay between the germline ends. The germline V gene has CDR1 MNHEY and CDR2 SMNVEV (reference sequence). CDR3 DNA: TGTGCCAGCGGACTCGAGGTCAATCAGCCCCAGCATTTT. It specifies CASGLEVNQPQHF.